The T cell receptor beta chain described here comes from a study of neoadjuvant anti-PD-1 for oral cavity cancer. The wider study: Most patients had three to four biweekly doses of 3 mg/kg nivolumab before resection.

V gave up 3 bases and J gave up 4 bases, with 9 bases separating them. Germline V CDR1 and CDR2: WNHNN, SYGVQD (reference sequence). This CDR3 has 13 residues. In its sample, this clone was seen a few times. Time point denoted: after neoadjuvant nivolumab, at surgical resection. The data were produced by immunoSEQ multiplex PCR, yet TCRdb's version contains in-frame clones alone and is incomplete. The repertoire includes 9,500 to 15,000 clones, over 70% of them detected once, and less than 2.5% sits in the top ten. The sequence was obtained from a person aged 40 to 85 with oral cavity squamous cell carcinoma. The rearrangement uses TRBV10-1 and TRBJ1-2; TRBD1 might be the D (5 bases). The sample was PBMCs, taken after nivolumab (anti-PD-1) treatment. In DNA form, the CDR3 reads TGCGCCAGCAGTGATCCGGGGGGCTATGGCTACACCTTC. It encodes CASSDPGGYGYTF.